The sequence of this T cell receptor (beta chain) was determined in a study of cytomegalovirus exposure and HLA in healthy donors. Both 60 Vbeta primers and 13 Jbeta primers went into the PCR. The table came from immunoSEQ multiplex PCR; TCRdb's copy has only in-frame clones and leaves some out. In the table there are 150,000 to 200,000 clones, 60% to 80% of which are singletons. With 8 bases removed from V and 5 bases from J, the gap between germline ends came to 6 bases. The germline V gene has CDR1 MNHEY and CDR2 SVGAGI. CDR3 length equals 10 residues. The rearrangement uses TRBV6-5 and TRBJ2-5; unclear D gene. Sequencing was carried out using PBMCs. The TCR originated in a man aged 35-49 years in good health and CMV-seropositive. CDR3 sequence reads: CASGRETQYF. In DNA, the CDR3 is TGTGCCAGCGGCAGGGAGACCCAGTACTTC.